These 12 T cell receptor beta chains share one sample of origin, sequenced in a study of Ad26.COV2.S vaccination and SARS-CoV-2 variants. Clones were read by immunoSEQ multiplex PCR, and TCRdb kept only the in-frame ones, dropping some. This sample yields 300,000 to 350,000 clones, of which about nine tenths are seen a single time; around 5% belongs to the top ten. Treatment here: some 20 received Ad26.COV2.S at low or high dose, single or two shots; five or six received placebo; per-sample allocation not given. After the first vaccine or placebo injection, samples were drawn on day 63. This specimen consisted of peripheral blood, obtained in a trial of Ad26.COV2.S vaccine versus placebo. These receptors all stem from a person between 18 and 60 years old who received the Ad26.COV2.S COVID-19 vaccine or a placebo.

The gene calls are TRBV19 and TRBJ2-1; D is unclear. Germline V lookup: CDR1 LNHDA, CDR2 SQIVND (reference sequence). This CDR3 is built from 13 residues. V lost 2 bases and J lost 7, with 9 bases in between. The CDR3 reads CASSIPKGNEQFF. The DNA for the CDR3 is TGTGCCAGTAGTATACCAAAAGGGAATGAGCAGTTCTTC.

This clone was seen more than once but under ten times. The chain employs TRBV3-1 (or the pseudogene TRBV3-2) and TRBJ2-5; no clear D. The length of the CDR3 is 14 residues. The germline gives CDR1 LGHDT, CDR2 YNNKEL (reference sequence). Trimming took 0 bases from V and 3 from J, leaving 8 bases between them. CDR3 amino acids: CASSQEGGEETQYF. The CDR3 nucleotides read TGTGCCAGCAGCCAAGAGGGTGGGGAAGAGACCCAGTACTTC.

The J gene is TRBJ1-6, the V gene TRBV7-9, with TRBD1 matching over 10 bases. The CDR3 loop spans 17 amino acids. The germline V gene encodes CDR1 SEHNR and CDR2 FQNEAQ (reference sequence). With V trimmed by 5 bases and J by 1 base, 5 bases remained unmatched. The CDR3 region is CASSRTGGGSYNSPLHF. The DNA for the CDR3 is TGTGCCAGCAGCCGGACAGGGGGTGGATCCTATAATTCACCCCTCCACTTT. Filled out from reference TRBV7-9 and TRBJ1-6, the complete variable domain reads DTGVSQNPRHKITKRGQNVTFRCDPISEHNRLYWYRQTLGQGPEFLTYFQNEAQLEKSRLLSDRFSAERPKGSFSTLEIQRTEQGDSAMYLCASSRTGGGSYNSPLHFGNGTRLTVT.

V gene TRBV18 combines with J gene TRBJ2-7; D is unclear. Germline lookup yields CDR1 KGHSH and CDR2 LQKENI. Trimming cost V 6 bases and J 2 bases, with 8 bases left between them. The CDR3 runs to 12 residues. The CDR3 loop is CASSEQTYEQYF. CDR3 bases: TGTGCCAGCTCGGAACAGACCTACGAGCAGTACTTC.

The rearrangement uses TRBV19 and TRBJ1-6; D possibly corresponds to TRBD1 (5 bases). Trimming took off 5 bases at V and 8 bases at J, with 13 bases between the two ends. The CDR3 contains 14 residues. Germline CDR1 and CDR2: LNHDA and SQIVND (reference sequence). The CDR3 here is CASSVGRVDSPLHF. As DNA, the CDR3 is TGTGCCAGTAGTGTTGGCAGGGTAGATTCACCCCTCCACTTT.

This rearrangement joins TRBV18 to TRBJ1-5; 8 nucleotides match TRBD1. This CDR3 is built from 17 residues. V lost 1 base and J lost 0; bases outside the gene matches: 5. Germline assignment: CDR1 KGHSH and CDR2 LQKENI. The CDR3 DNA sequence: TGTGCCAGCTCACCACTGGGACAGGTTAATAGCAATCAGCCCCAGCATTTT. It translates to CASSPLGQVNSNQPQHF.

V gene TRBV7-9 combines with J gene TRBJ1-1; 8 positions agree with TRBD1. V lost 4 bases to trimming and J lost 5 bases; unmatched junction nucleotides: 6. The V gene's germline CDR1 is SEHNR and CDR2 FQNEAQ (reference sequence). The CDR3 runs to 14 residues. CDR3 amino acids: CASSSQGEWTEAFF. CDR3 bases: TGTGCCAGCAGCTCACAGGGGGAGTGGACTGAAGCTTTCTTT.

This chain uses TRBV10-3 with TRBJ1-1; 8 nucleotides match TRBD1. Losses at the gene ends were 9 bases for V and 1 base for J; bases not matched to a gene: 7. The CDR3 has 14 residues. Germline CDR1 ENHRY, CDR2 SYGVKD. The CDR3 here is CAIEQGARNTEAFF. The CDR3, as DNA: TGTGCCATTGAGCAGGGGGCGCGGAACACTGAAGCTTTCTTT.

The chain recombines TRBV7-9 with TRBJ2-6, with D hard to call. V gave up 8 bases and J gave up 0 bases, with 2 bases separating them. CDR1 and CDR2 from the germline V gene are SEHNR and FQNEAQ (reference sequence). The CDR3 is 12 amino acids. CDR3 sequence (DNA): TGTGCCAGCGCCTCTGGGGCCAACGTCCTGACTTTC. This codes for CASASGANVLTF.

The chain employs TRBV20-1 and TRBJ2-2, with a tentative D call TRBD1 (6 bases). Per the germline V gene, CDR1 is DFQATT and CDR2 is SNEGSKA (reference sequence). Trimming pared 2 bases from V and 9 bases from J, leaving 7 bases between. This CDR3 has 11 residues. The CDR3 DNA sequence: TGCAGTGCTAGAAGGGGGTGGGAGCTGTTTTTT. Translation gives CSARRGWELFF.

This sequence joins TRBV6-2 or TRBV6-3 and TRBJ2-7; D not certain. V lost 1 base to trimming and J lost 6 bases, with 7 bases between them. The germline V gene has CDR1 MNHEY and CDR2 SVGEGT. This CDR3 is 12 amino acids long. The CDR3 spells CASSYLGSEQYV. The CDR3 bases are TGTGCCAGCAGTTACTTGGGAAGCGAGCAGTACGTC.

The genes are TRBV7-9 and TRBJ2-1; D is possibly TRBD1 or TRBD2 (5 bases each). V lost 5 bases and J lost 10, with 12 bases in between. Germline V gene data show CDR1 as SEHNR and CDR2 as FQNEAQ (reference sequence). This CDR3 has 12 residues. CDR3 sequence: CASSLGTPEQFF. CDR3 bases: TGTGCCAGCAGCCTCGGGACCCCGGAGCAGTTCTTC.